This T cell receptor beta chain stems from a study of CD8+ T cells in alopecia areata. Reverse transcription of extracted RNA yielded cDNA, which provided the sequencing template. TCRdb's table, derived via immunoSEQ multiplex PCR, lists solely in-frame clones and lacks some. There are 150,000 to 200,000 clones in the sample; roughly 60% occur only once, and approximately 1.3% lies in the top ten. The germline V gene has CDR1 GTSNPN and CDR2 SVGIG (reference sequence). The CDR3 has 14 residues. Trimming cost V 5 bases and J 2 bases, with 14 bases left between them. The treatment denotes: oral pan-JAK inhibitor, 5-10 mg twice daily. PBMCs, the starting material, were the source of sorted CD4+ and CD8+ T cells.

Sample: CD4+ T cells sorted from blood, taken between weeks 47 and 50, from a patient treated with tofacitinib. This chain joins TRBV30 and TRBJ2-3; possibly TRBD2 for D (5 bases). The clonotype was recovered from a human donor with alopecia areata. CDR3 region: CAWAGVLNTDTQYF. DNA of the CDR3: TGTGCCTGGGCCGGGGTCCTCAACACAGATACGCAGTATTTT.